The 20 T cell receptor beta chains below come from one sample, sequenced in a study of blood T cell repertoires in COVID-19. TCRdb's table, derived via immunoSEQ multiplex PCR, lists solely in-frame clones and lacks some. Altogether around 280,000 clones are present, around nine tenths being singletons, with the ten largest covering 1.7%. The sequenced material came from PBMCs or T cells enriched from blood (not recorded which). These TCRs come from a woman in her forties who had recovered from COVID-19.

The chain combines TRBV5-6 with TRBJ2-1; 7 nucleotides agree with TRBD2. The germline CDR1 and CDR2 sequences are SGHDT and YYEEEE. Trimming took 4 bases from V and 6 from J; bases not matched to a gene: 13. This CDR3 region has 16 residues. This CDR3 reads CASSPTTGRAFNEQFF. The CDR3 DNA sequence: TGTGCCAGCAGCCCAACGACGGGGAGGGCGTTCAATGAGCAGTTCTTC.

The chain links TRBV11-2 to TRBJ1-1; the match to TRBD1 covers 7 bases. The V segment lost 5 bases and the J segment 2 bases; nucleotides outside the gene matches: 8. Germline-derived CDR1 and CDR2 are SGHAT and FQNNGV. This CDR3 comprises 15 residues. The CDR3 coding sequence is TGTGCCAGCAGCCAGATCCGACAGGGAAACACTGAAGCTTTCTTT. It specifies CASSQIRQGNTEAFF. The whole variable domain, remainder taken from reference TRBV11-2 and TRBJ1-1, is EAGVAQSPRYKIIEKRQSVAFWCNPISGHATLYWYQQILGQGPKLLIQFQNNGVVDDSQLPKDRFSAERLKGVDSTLKIQPAKLEDSAVYLCASSQIRQGNTEAFFGQGTRLTVV.

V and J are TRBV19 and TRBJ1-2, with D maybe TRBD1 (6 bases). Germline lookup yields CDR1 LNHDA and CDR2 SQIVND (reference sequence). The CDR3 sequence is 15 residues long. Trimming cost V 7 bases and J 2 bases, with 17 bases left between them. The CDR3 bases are TGTGCCAGTACTCTCCAAGGGGGTCTCAACTATGGCTACACCTTC. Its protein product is CASTLQGGLNYGYTF.

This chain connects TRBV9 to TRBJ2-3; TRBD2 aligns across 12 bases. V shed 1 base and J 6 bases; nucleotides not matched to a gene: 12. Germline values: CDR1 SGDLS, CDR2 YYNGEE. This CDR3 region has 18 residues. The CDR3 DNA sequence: TGTGCCAGCAGCGTAACTAGCGGGGGGCCTACCCAACCTGATACGCAGTATTTT. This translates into CASSVTSGGPTQPDTQYF.

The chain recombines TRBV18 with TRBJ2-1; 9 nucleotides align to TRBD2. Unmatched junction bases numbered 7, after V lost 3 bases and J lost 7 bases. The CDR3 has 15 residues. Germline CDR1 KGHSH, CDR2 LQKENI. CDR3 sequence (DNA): TGTGCCAGCTCACCCGGGGCTAGCGGGGTGAATGAGCAGTTCTTC. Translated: CASSPGASGVNEQFF.

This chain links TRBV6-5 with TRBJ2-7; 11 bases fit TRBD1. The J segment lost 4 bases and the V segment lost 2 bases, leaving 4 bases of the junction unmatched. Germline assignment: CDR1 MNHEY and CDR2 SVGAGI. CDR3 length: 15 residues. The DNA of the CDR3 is TGTGCCAGCAGTTACAGGACAGGGGGCTTGTACGAGCAGTACTTC. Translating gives CASSYRTGGLYEQYF.

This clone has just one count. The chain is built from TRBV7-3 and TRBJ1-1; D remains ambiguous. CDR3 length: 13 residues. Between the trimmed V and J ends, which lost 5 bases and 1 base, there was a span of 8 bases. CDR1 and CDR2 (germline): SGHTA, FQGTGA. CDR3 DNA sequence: TGTGCCAGCAGCGCCTCCGGGAACACTGAAGCTTTCTTT. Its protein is CASSASGNTEAFF.

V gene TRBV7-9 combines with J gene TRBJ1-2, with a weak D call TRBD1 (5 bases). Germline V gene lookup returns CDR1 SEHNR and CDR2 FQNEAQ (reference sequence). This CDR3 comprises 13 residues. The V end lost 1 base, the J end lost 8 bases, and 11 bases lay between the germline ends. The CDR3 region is CASSLEGVRGYTF. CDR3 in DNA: TGTGCCAGCAGCTTAGAAGGGGTCAGGGGCTACACCTTC.

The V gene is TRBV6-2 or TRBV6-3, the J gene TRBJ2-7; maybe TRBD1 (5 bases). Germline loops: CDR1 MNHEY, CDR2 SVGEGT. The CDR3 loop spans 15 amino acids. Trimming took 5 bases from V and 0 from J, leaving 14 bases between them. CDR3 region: CASSDKRQSSYEQYF. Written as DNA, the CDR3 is TGTGCCAGCAGTGACAAGCGACAGAGCTCCTACGAGCAGTACTTC.

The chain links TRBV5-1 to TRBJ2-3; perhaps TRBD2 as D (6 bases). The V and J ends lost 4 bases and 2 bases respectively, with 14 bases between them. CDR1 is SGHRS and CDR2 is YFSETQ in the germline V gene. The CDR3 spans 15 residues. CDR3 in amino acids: CASSPAGSSTDTQYF. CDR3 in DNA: TGCGCCAGCAGCCCCGCGGGGTCCTCCACAGATACGCAGTATTTT.

The CDR3 nucleotides are TGTGCCAGTAGTAAACAGGGTGTTCGTGACATTCAGTACTTC. Amino acids: CASSKQGVRDIQYF. The chain joins TRBV19 to TRBJ2-4, with D possibly matching TRBD1 (6 bases). Germline V gene data show CDR1 as LNHDA and CDR2 as SQIVND (reference sequence). The ends were cut back, 4 bases at V and 8 bases at J, with 15 bases in the middle. The CDR3 consists of 14 residues.

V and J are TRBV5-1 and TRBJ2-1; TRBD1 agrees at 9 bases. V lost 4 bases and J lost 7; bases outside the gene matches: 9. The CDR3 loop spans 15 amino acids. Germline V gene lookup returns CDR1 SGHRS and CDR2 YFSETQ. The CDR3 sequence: CASSTGQGFVNEQFF. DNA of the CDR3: TGCGCCAGCAGCACCGGACAGGGGTTCGTAAATGAGCAGTTCTTC.

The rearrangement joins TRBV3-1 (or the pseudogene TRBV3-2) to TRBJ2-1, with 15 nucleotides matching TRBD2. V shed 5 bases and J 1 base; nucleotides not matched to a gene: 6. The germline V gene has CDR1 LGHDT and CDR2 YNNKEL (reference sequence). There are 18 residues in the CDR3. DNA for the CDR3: TGTGCCAGCAGCAGGACTAGCGGGGGGGCCAGTTCCTACAATGAGCAGTTCTTC. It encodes CASSRTSGGASSYNEQFF.

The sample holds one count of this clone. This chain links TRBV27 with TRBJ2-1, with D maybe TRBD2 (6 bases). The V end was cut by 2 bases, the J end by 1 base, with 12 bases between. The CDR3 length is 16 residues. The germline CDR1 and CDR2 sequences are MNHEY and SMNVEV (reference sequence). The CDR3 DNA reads TGTGCCAGCAGTTTACGGGGGTGGGAGTCCTACAATGAGCAGTTCTTC. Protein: CASSLRGWESYNEQFF.

The CDR3 loop is CASSLGHGSSGGPRYEQYF. The CDR3 DNA reads as TGCGCCAGCAGCTTGGGACACGGTAGTAGCGGGGGGCCCCGCTACGAGCAGTACTTC. This rearrangement joins TRBV5-1 to TRBJ2-7; TRBD2 aligns across 10 bases. Trimming cost V 0 bases and J 3 bases; bases outside gene matches: 15. From germline, CDR1 is SGHRS and CDR2 YFSETQ. The CDR3 has 19 residues.

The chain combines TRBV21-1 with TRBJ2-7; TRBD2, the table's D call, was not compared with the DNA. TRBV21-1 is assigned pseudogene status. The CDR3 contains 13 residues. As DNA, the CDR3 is TGTGCCAGCAGCAAAGGTAACTCCTACGAGCAGTACTTC. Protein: CASSKGNSYEQYF.

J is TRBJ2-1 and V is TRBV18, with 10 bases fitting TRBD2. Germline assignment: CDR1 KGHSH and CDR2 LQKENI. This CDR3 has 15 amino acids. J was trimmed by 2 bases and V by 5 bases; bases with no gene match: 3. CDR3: CASSTGLAAYNEQFF. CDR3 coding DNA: TGTGCCAGCTCAACTGGACTAGCGGCCTACAATGAGCAGTTCTTC.

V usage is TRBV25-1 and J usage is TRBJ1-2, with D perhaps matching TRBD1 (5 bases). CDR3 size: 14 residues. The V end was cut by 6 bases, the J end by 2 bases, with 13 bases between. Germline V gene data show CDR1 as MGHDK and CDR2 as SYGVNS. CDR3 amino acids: CASRGWGGNYGYTF. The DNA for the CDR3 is TGTGCCAGCAGGGGCTGGGGCGGAAACTATGGCTACACCTTC.

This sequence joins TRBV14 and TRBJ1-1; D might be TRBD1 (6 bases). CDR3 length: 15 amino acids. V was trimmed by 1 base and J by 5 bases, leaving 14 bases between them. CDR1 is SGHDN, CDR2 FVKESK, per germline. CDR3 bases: TGTGCCAGCAGCCAAGTTGGCAGGGGAGAAACTGAAGCTTTCTTT. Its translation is CASSQVGRGETEAFF.

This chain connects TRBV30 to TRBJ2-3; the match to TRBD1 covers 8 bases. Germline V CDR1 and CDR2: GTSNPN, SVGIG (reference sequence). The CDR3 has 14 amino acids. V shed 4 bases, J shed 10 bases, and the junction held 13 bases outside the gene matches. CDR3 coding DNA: TGTGCCTGGACCCGGGACAGGCTTAATGGGGCGCAGTATTTT. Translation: CAWTRDRLNGAQYF. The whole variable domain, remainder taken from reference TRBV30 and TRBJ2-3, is SQTIHQWPATLVQPVGSPLSLECTVEGTSNPNLYWYRQAAGRGLQLLFYSVGIGQISSEVPQNLSASRPQDRQFILSSKKLLLSDSGFYLCAWTRDRLNGAQYFGPGTRLTVL.